The rows below give T cell receptor beta chains drawn from one sample of a study of cytomegalovirus exposure and HLA in healthy donors. Libraries were prepared by immunoSEQ multiplex PCR; TCRdb keeps only in-frame clonotypes and omits some of them. The repertoire holds about 100,000 clones, with around 74% as singletons. The specimen was PBMCs. All receptors derive from a woman in her 70s in good health and CMV-seropositive. Both conserved end residues are part of each CDR3. The order of the fields is D gene, V gene, J gene, clone size, CDR3 protein, CDR3 DNA. A D gene is named only where the DNA matches it firmly. Clone sizes are given selectively: once, few, many, or a class where the clone is expanded.

.	TRBV30	TRBJ2-7	once	CAWAGFYEQYF	TGTGCCTGGGCGGGGTTCTACGAGCAGTACTTC
TRBD1	TRBV27	TRBJ2-3	.	CASSFSSALTGTDTQYF	TGTGCCAGCAGTTTTTCGTCCGCTTTGACAGGGACAGATACGCAGTATTTT
.	TRBV27	TRBJ2-5	.	CASSLFGPLGTQYF	TGTGCCAGCAGTTTATTTGGGCCTTTAGGGACCCAGTACTTC
.	TRBV5-1	TRBJ2-3	.	CASTAGPSTDTQYF	TGCGCCAGCACGGCGGGGCCTAGCACAGATACGCAGTATTTT
TRBD2	TRBV6-5	TRBJ2-7	.	CASSYSREQFYEQYF	TGTGCCAGCAGTTACTCGCGGGAGCAGTTCTACGAGCAGTACTTC
TRBD1	TRBV7-3	TRBJ2-2	.	CASSLGTGSGGELFF	TGTGCCAGCAGCTTAGGGACAGGGTCCGGCGGGGAGCTGTTTTTT
TRBD1	TRBV28	TRBJ1-4	.	CASLSGTGVEKLFF	TGTGCCAGCCTATCCGGGACAGGGGTTGAAAAACTGTTTTTT
.	TRBV4-2	TRBJ1-1	few	CASSQVSGQLMNTEAFF	TGTGCCAGCAGCCAAGTTTCCGGACAGTTGATGAACACTGAAGCTTTCTTT
.	TRBV5-4	TRBJ2-5	once	CASSLGQGQETQYF	TGTGCCAGCAGCTTGGGCCAGGGCCAAGAGACCCAGTACTTC
.	TRBV30	TRBJ2-1	.	CAWSTTASYYNEQFF	TGTGCCTGGAGTACGACAGCCTCCTACTACAATGAGCAGTTCTTC
TRBD1	TRBV25-1	TRBJ1-2	.	CASSGTGVGYGYTF	TGTGCCAGCAGTGGAACAGGGGTAGGCTATGGCTACACCTTC
.	TRBV7-9	TRBJ1-5	.	CASSLDSSNQPQHF	TGTGCCAGCAGCTTAGACAGTAGCAATCAGCCCCAGCATTTT
.	TRBV12-5	TRBJ1-6	.	CASGLTSSGKTISPLHF	TGTGCTAGTGGTTTGACTTCCTCCGGGAAAACGATTTCACCCCTCCACTTT
.	TRBV6-6	TRBJ1-4	.	CASTPSGGRLFF	TGTGCCAGCACCCCCTCGGGAGGAAGACTGTTTTTT
TRBD2	TRBV6-1	TRBJ2-3	.	CASSVWLAGATDTQYF	TGTGCCAGCAGTGTTTGGTTAGCGGGGGCCACAGATACGCAGTATTTT
.	TRBV28	TRBJ1-2	.	CAIDIENGYTF	TGTGCCATCGATATAGAGAATGGCTACACCTTC
TRBD2	TRBV5-1	TRBJ2-1	.	CASSLITVLAGGRNEQFF	TGCGCCAGCAGCTTGATTACAGTTTTGGCGGGAGGAAGGAATGAGCAGTTCTTC
TRBD2	TRBV18	TRBJ2-2	.	CASSPGTSARGELFF	TGTGCCAGCTCACCAGGGACTAGTGCCCGCGGGGAGCTGTTTTTT
TRBD1	TRBV5-1	TRBJ1-2	once	CAIATGGDGYAF	TGCGCCATCGCGACAGGGGGCGATGGCTACGCCTTC
.	TRBV19	TRBJ2-3	once	CASSIVEAEGTDTQYF	TGTGCCAGTAGTATAGTCGAGGCTGAAGGAACAGATACGCAGTATTTT
.	TRBV18	TRBJ1-1	.	CASSPSRGTEAFF	TGTGCCAGCTCACCATCCAGGGGCACTGAAGCTTTCTTT
.	TRBV6-6	TRBJ1-1	.	CASSNRRTSTGTEAFF	TGTGCCAGCAGTAACAGGCGCACAAGTACGGGCACTGAAGCTTTCTTT
.	TRBV28	TRBJ1-5	.	CAGRRALGNQPQHF	TGTGCCGGTCGCAGGGCCCTTGGCAATCAGCCCCAGCATTTT
.	TRBV28	TRBJ2-7	.	CASIEGGGPTGSAYEQYF	TGTGCCAGCATCGAAGGGGGAGGGCCTACGGGGAGCGCCTACGAGCAGTACTTC
TRBD1	TRBV5-1	TRBJ1-4	.	CASSLGDRGRGEKLFF	TGCGCCAGCAGCTTGGGGGACAGGGGGCGAGGTGAAAAACTGTTTTTT
.	TRBV6-5	TRBJ1-1	.	CASKVPGSTEAFF	TGTGCCAGCAAGGTCCCGGGAAGCACTGAAGCTTTCTTT
TRBD1	TRBV19	TRBJ2-1	few	CASYPRQGGRNEQFF	TGTGCCAGCTATCCACGACAGGGGGGTCGGAATGAGCAGTTCTTC
TRBD1	TRBV5-1	TRBJ1-4	.	CASTEQGANEKLFF	TGCGCCAGCACCGAACAGGGGGCTAATGAAAAACTGTTTTTT
TRBD1	TRBV25-1	TRBJ1-3	.	CASSDRTGYGNTIYF	TGTGCCAGCAGTGACAGGACAGGGTATGGAAACACCATATATTTT
.	TRBV5-8	TRBJ2-1	.	CASTGGARSYNEQFF	TGTGCCAGCACAGGTGGGGCCCGCTCCTACAATGAGCAGTTCTTC
TRBD2	TRBV11-3	TRBJ2-1	few	CASSTSQIAGAHNEQFF	TGTGCCAGCTCCACATCCCAAATAGCGGGGGCTCACAATGAGCAGTTCTTC
.	TRBV28	TRBJ1-4	few	CASSSGATNEKLFF	TGTGCCAGCAGTTCAGGTGCAACTAATGAAAAACTGTTTTTT
.	TRBV5-6	TRBJ2-1	few	CASSLERNEQFF	TGTGCCAGCAGCTTGGAGCGCAATGAGCAGTTCTTC
TRBD2	TRBV7-8	TRBJ2-7	.	CASSLEALGLAAREPYEQYF	TGTGCCAGCAGCTTAGAAGCTCTCGGACTAGCGGCAAGGGAACCCTACGAGCAGTACTTC
.	TRBV14	TRBJ2-7	.	CASSPLQAGTYEQYF	TGTGCCAGCAGCCCACTTCAGGCGGGAACCTACGAGCAGTACTTC
TRBD2	TRBV5-4	TRBJ2-1	.	CASSLGGAGAYNEQFF	TGTGCCAGCAGCTTGGGAGGAGCGGGAGCCTACAATGAGCAGTTCTTC
.	TRBV4-2	TRBJ1-2	.	CASSQAREDYGYTF	TGTGCCAGCAGCCAAGCCCGGGAAGACTATGGCTACACCTTC
.	TRBV7-2	TRBJ2-7	.	CASSQVVRYEQYF	TGTGCCAGCAGCCAGGTGGTTCGCTACGAGCAGTACTTC
TRBD2	TRBV28	TRBJ2-1	.	CASSPQLAGNEQFF	TGTGCCAGCAGTCCGCAACTAGCGGGGAATGAGCAGTTCTTC
.	TRBV5-1	TRBJ2-3	.	CASSLALFRDGADTQYF	TGCGCCAGCAGCTTGGCCCTTTTCAGGGATGGAGCAGATACGCAGTATTTT
.	TRBV5-1	TRBJ2-7	.	CASTNLRLYQWEQYF	TGCGCCAGCACCAATCTCCGACTTTACCAATGGGAGCAGTACTTC